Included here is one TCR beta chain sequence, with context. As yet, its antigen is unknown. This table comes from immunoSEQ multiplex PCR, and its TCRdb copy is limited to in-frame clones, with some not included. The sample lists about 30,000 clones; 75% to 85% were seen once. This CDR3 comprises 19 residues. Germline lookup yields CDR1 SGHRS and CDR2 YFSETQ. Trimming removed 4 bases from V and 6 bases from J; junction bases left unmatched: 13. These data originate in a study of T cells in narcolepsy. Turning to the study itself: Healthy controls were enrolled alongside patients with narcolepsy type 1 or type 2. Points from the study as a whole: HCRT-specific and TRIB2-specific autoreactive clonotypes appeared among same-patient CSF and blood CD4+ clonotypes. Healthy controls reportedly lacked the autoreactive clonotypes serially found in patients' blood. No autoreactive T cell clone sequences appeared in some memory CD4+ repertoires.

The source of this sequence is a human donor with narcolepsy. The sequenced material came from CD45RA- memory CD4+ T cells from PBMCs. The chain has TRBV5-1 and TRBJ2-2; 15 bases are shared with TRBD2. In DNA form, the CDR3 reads TGCGCCAGCAGCCTCGGCCCGGGACTAGCGGGAGGCAGGCCCGGGGAGCTGTTTTTT. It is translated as CASSLGPGLAGGRPGELFF.